This T cell receptor (beta chain) was documented in a study of CD4+ T cells in melanoma (dated 2022 in TCRdb). For the wider study: The study examined neoantigen-specific CD4+ T cells in human melanoma. What the study reported, not specific to this receptor: The report described a correlation between neoantigen-specific CD4+ T cells and the function of CD8+ T cells, macrophages and B cells. Neoantigen-specific CD4+ T cells in melanoma were reported to show diverse differentiation states.

Patients with melanoma were used as donors. CDR1 and CDR2, per the germline V gene (reference sequence), are SSHAT and FNYEAQ. The cysteine opens and the phenylalanine closes a CDR3 of 14 amino acids. Only the CDR3 DNA is retained, 42 bases long and in frame from the first base. Libraries were made using the immunoSEQ multiplex PCR assay. TCRdb obtained this table from immuneACCESS and retained in-frame rearrangements with V and J assigned. These tables miss some clones; where compared with another copy, unresolved V genes account for less than half of the shortfall, and the remainder is unexplained. Recorded for this sample are around 50,000 clones; roughly 89% of them occurred a single time. Jointly, the top ten make up over 9.5% of the sample. This clone was seen once. The antigen this receptor binds is unknown. Relative to the germline gene, one junction end is altered; a read error may explain this. Additional DNA sequences in this sample encode the identical CDR3.

The receptor was isolated from a human donor with melanoma. The V and J segments used are TRBV7-7 and TRBJ2-5; the D call is tentative, TRBD1 or TRBD2, as each matches 6 bases. What was sequenced was peripheral blood. The DNA sequence reads TGTGCTAGCAGCTTAGGCCGGGGGCTAGAGACCCAGTACTTC. Translation gives CASSLGRGLETQYF.